These 28 T cell receptor beta chains were sequenced from one sample in a study of cytomegalovirus exposure and HLA in healthy donors (dated by TCRdb to the late 2010s). The library was built by means of the immunoSEQ multiplex PCR assay. The multiplex PCR relied on a mix of 60 forward primers for TCR Vbeta segments and 13 reverse primers for TCR Jbeta segments. TCRdb re-hosts the immuneACCESS table, in-frame sequences only. Its copies lack some clones; in the studies checked, an unresolved V gene accounts for under half of them, and the cause for the rest is not known. The sample yields roughly 100,000 clones; approximately 11% were counted once. Approximately 16% of the sample is in the top ten clones. Sequencing input: PBMCs. The receptors were gathered from a man aged 40-50 years in good health and CMV-seropositive.

This clone was found once. The chain carries TRBV28 and TRBJ2-1, with no clear D. Looked up from germline, CDR1 is MDHEN and CDR2 is SYDVKM. V lost 3 bases and J 2 bases, leaving 8 bases between the germline ends. The CDR3 covers 14 residues. The CDR3 DNA is TGTGCCAGCAGTTTCCCCGACACCTACAATGAGCAGTTCTTC. It codes for CASSFPDTYNEQFF.

V is TRBV25-1 and J is TRBJ1-5, with 7 bases matching TRBD1. The length of the CDR3 is 14 residues. J gave up 4 bases and V 1 base, and 1 base lay outside the gene matches. Germline values: CDR1 MGHDK, CDR2 SYGVNS. The chain's CDR3 is CASSESGGNQPQHF. The CDR3 DNA reads TGTGCCAGCAGTGAATCAGGGGGTAATCAGCCCCAGCATTTT.

The rearrangement uses TRBV11-2 and TRBJ2-5; perhaps TRBD2 as D (5 bases). The CDR3 covers 15 residues. Germline V gene sequence: CDR1 SGHAT, CDR2 FQNNGV. V lost 2 bases to trimming and J lost 3 bases, with 13 bases between them. CDR3: CASSLTSLRKETQYF. Written as DNA, the CDR3 is TGTGCCAGCAGCTTAACTAGTTTGCGCAAAGAGACCCAGTACTTC.

The V and J genes are TRBV7-8 and TRBJ2-1; 15 nucleotides align to TRBD2. CDR3 length: 14 amino acids. J lost 10 bases, V lost 4 bases, and 2 bases had no gene match. The V gene's germline CDR1 is SGHVS and CDR2 FQNEAQ. CDR3 sequence: CASSWTSGRGEQFF. Written as DNA, the CDR3 is TGTGCCAGCAGCTGGACTAGCGGGAGGGGAGAGCAGTTCTTC.

Only a few counts were recorded for this clone. The V call is TRBV10-3, the J call TRBJ2-1, with 7 bases identical to TRBD1. This CDR3 comprises 16 residues. Germline CDR1 and CDR2: ENHRY and SYGVKD. V lost 3 bases, J lost 2 bases, and 7 bases stayed unmatched. The CDR3 region has the DNA TGTGCCATCAGTGATTCCGACAGGGTCCCCTACAATGAGCAGTTCTTC. Translating gives CAISDSDRVPYNEQFF.

V gene TRBV7-2 combines with J gene TRBJ1-1; perhaps TRBD1 as D (5 bases). CDR3 length: 15 amino acids. Germline-derived CDR1 and CDR2 are SGHTA and FQGNSA. V lost 5 bases and J lost 4, with 17 bases in between. The chain's CDR3 is CASSLRQGRITEAFF. The CDR3 nucleotides read TGTGCCAGCAGCCTAAGGCAGGGCCGTATCACTGAAGCTTTCTTT.

This clone was counted between two and nine times. The rearrangement links TRBV6-1 to TRBJ2-5; 7 nucleotides agree with TRBD2. CDR3 length: 15 amino acids. Germline CDR1 and CDR2: MNHNS and SASEGT. Unmatched junction bases numbered 8, after V lost 2 bases and J lost 5 bases. DNA of the CDR3: TGTGCCAGCAGTGAATGGACCCTCGGGGGGGAGACCCAGTACTTC. Translated: CASSEWTLGGETQYF.

This clone came up a few times. J is TRBJ2-4 and V is TRBV9; 7 bases line up with TRBD1. In germline, CDR1 is SGDLS, CDR2 YYNGEE. This CDR3 is 18 amino acids long. V gave up 3 bases and J gave up 6 bases; unmatched junction bases: 18. The CDR3: CASSGSQGSPSSSNIQYF. CDR3 bases: TGTGCCAGCAGCGGTTCACAGGGGAGCCCTTCCTCTTCAAACATTCAGTACTTC.

V is TRBV11-2 and J is TRBJ2-2; D possibly corresponds to TRBD2 (6 bases). This CDR3 region has 16 residues. The germline gives CDR1 SGHAT, CDR2 FQNNGV. V was cut by 0 bases and J by 0 bases, with 8 bases left in between. CDR3 sequence: CASSLDLAANTGELFF. The CDR3 bases are TGTGCCAGCAGCTTAGATTTAGCGGCGAACACCGGGGAGCTGTTTTTT.

The chain is built from TRBV10-3 and TRBJ2-1, with 10 bases identical to TRBD1. This CDR3 is 13 amino acids long. After removal of 5 bases from V and 10 bases from J, the junction contained 5 bases not matched to a gene. Germline V CDR1 and CDR2: ENHRY, SYGVKD. The CDR3 loop reads CAISPGTGVEQFF. CDR3 nucleotide sequence: TGTGCCATCAGTCCCGGGACAGGGGTCGAGCAGTTCTTC.

This clone was observed a handful of times. V gene TRBV5-1 combines with J gene TRBJ2-2, with D hard to call. Germline CDR1 is SGHRS and CDR2 is YFSETQ. This CDR3 region has 16 residues. V dropped 0 bases and J dropped 7 bases, with 16 bases sitting between them. CDR3 sequence (DNA): TGCGCCAGCAGCTTGGCCACCTATCGTTCGGGCGGGGAGCTGTTTTTT. Amino acids: CASSLATYRSGGELFF.

This sequence joins TRBV4-3 and TRBJ2-1; TRBD2 aligns across 7 bases. The junction had 7 bases not matched to a gene; V was cut back by 5 bases and J by 0 bases. Germline CDR1 is LGHNA and CDR2 is YSLEER. CDR3 size: 16 residues. The CDR3 coding sequence is TGCGCCAGCAGCGTCAGCGGGACGAGCTCCTACAATGAGCAGTTCTTC. Translated, it gives CASSVSGTSSYNEQFF.

This clone has just a few counts. This chain joins TRBV2 and TRBJ2-7; 10 bases map to TRBD1. The CDR3 contains 15 residues. Germline V lookup: CDR1 SNHLY, CDR2 FYNNEI. The trim removed 5 bases at V and 5 bases at J, leaving 9 bases unmatched. The CDR3 DNA sequence: TGTGCCAGCAGTTCCTTAAATGGACAGGGGGACGAGCAGTACTTC. This sequence encodes CASSSLNGQGDEQYF.

This chain links TRBV27 with TRBJ2-7; possibly TRBD2 for D (6 bases). The germline V and J ends were trimmed by 8 bases and 6 bases, with 11 bases remaining between them. The CDR3 loop spans 11 amino acids. Germline V gene data show CDR1 as MNHEY and CDR2 as SMNVEV (reference sequence). The CDR3 bases are TGTGCCAGCGGTCCGGGGGTCGAGCAGTACTTC. The encoded protein is CASGPGVEQYF.

This clone was recorded a few times. The chain employs TRBV30 and TRBJ2-1, with D possibly being TRBD2 (6 bases). Trimming removed 0 bases from V and 3 bases from J, with 9 bases in between. From germline, CDR1 is GTSNPN and CDR2 SVGIG (reference sequence). The CDR3 runs 14 residues. This CDR3 is CAWSVAGRYNEQFF. CDR3 nucleotide sequence: TGTGCCTGGAGTGTAGCGGGCCGCTACAATGAGCAGTTCTTC.

The rearrangement joins TRBV7-9 to TRBJ1-2; D not resolved. Trimming took 9 bases from V and 10 from J, leaving 12 bases between them. The CDR3 loop spans 10 amino acids. Germline V gene sequence: CDR1 SEHNR, CDR2 FQNEAQ (reference sequence). Written as DNA, the CDR3 is TGTGCCAGGTCGGGAGAAGACTACACCTTC. Translating it yields CARSGEDYTF.

This chain joins TRBV13 and TRBJ1-2; a weak D match, TRBD1 (6 bases). CDR3 length: 14 residues. The germline CDR1 and CDR2 sequences are PRHDT and FYEKMQ (reference sequence). Trimming cost V 0 bases and J 2 bases, with 7 bases left between them. CDR3 residues: CASSLGRGNYGYTF. The CDR3 DNA sequence: TGTGCCAGCAGCTTAGGGAGGGGGAACTATGGCTACACCTTC.

This chain joins TRBV27 and TRBJ2-3; D is possibly TRBD2 (6 bases). There are 15 residues in the CDR3. Germline V CDR1 and CDR2: MNHEY, SMNVEV (reference sequence). Deletions cut 1 base from V and 0 bases from J, with 8 bases between. The CDR3 region has the DNA TGTGCCAGCAGTTTATTAGCGGTTAGCACAGATACGCAGTATTTT. Translation gives CASSLLAVSTDTQYF.

The chain's CDR3 is CASSLAAGGPDEQFF. The CDR3 DNA reads as TGTGCCAGCAGCTTAGCAGCGGGAGGGCCGGATGAGCAGTTCTTC. The V call is TRBV7-9, the J call TRBJ2-1; TRBD2 aligns across 10 bases. J gave up 8 bases and V 0 bases, and 4 bases lay outside the gene matches. The CDR3 sequence is 15 residues long. In germline, CDR1 is SEHNR, CDR2 FQNEAQ (reference sequence). The whole variable domain, remainder taken from reference TRBV7-9 and TRBJ2-1, is DTGVSQNPRHKITKRGQNVTFRCDPISEHNRLYWYRQTLGQGPEFLTYFQNEAQLEKSRLLSDRFSAERPKGSFSTLEIQRTEQGDSAMYLCASSLAAGGPDEQFFGPGTRLTVL.

This clone was counted between two and nine times. V is TRBV9 and J is TRBJ2-7; 7 bases are shared with TRBD1. J was trimmed by 5 bases and V by 0 bases; bases with no gene match: 8. In germline, CDR1 is SGDLS, CDR2 YYNGEE. The CDR3 runs 15 residues. CDR3 amino acids: CASSVGDRVLDEQYF. The CDR3 region has the DNA TGTGCCAGCAGCGTAGGCGACAGGGTACTGGACGAGCAGTACTTC.

About this clone: A read error may account for a junction end that differs from germline. The rearrangement uses TRBV7-7 and TRBJ1-1; tentatively, D is TRBD1 (5 bases). This CDR3 spans 13 amino acids. Germline V CDR1 and CDR2: SSHAT, FNYEAQ (reference sequence). For the CDR3, the DNA is TGTGCTAGCAGTAGGGACTTGAACACTGAAGCTTTCTTT. It translates to CASSRDLNTEAFF.

This clone was observed a few times. This chain links TRBV27 with TRBJ1-1; D gene uncertain. Trimming took off 3 bases at V and 4 bases at J, with 15 bases between the two ends. The V gene's germline CDR1 is MNHEY and CDR2 SMNVEV (reference sequence). This CDR3 comprises 15 residues. This CDR3 is CASSFSGSAGTEAFF. The CDR3 region has the DNA TGTGCCAGCAGTTTTAGCGGGTCCGCGGGCACTGAAGCTTTCTTT.

The gene calls are TRBV9 and TRBJ1-2; TRBD1 matches 10 bases. The V gene's germline CDR1 is SGDLS and CDR2 YYNGEE. CDR3 length: 17 residues. J gave up 0 bases and V 0 bases, and 5 bases lay outside the gene matches. The CDR3 protein is CASSVDPGTGANYGYTF. The CDR3 bases are TGTGCCAGCAGCGTAGACCCCGGGACAGGGGCTAACTATGGCTACACCTTC.

This clone was picked up a small number of times. The chain uses TRBV30 and TRBJ1-4; D is ambiguous. The CDR3 has 14 amino acids. V lost 1 base to trimming and J lost 3 bases, with 9 bases between them. Germline V lookup: CDR1 GTSNPN, CDR2 SVGIG (reference sequence). CDR3 residues: CAWSGERSNEKLFF. The CDR3 coding sequence is TGTGCCTGGAGTGGGGAGAGGTCTAATGAAAAACTGTTTTTT. The full variable domain, in which reference TRBV30 and TRBJ1-4 provide the parts outside the CDR3, is SQTIHQWPATLVQPVGSPLSLECTVEGTSNPNLYWYRQAAGRGLQLLFYSVGIGQISSEVPQNLSASRPQDRQFILSSKKLLLSDSGFYLCAWSGERSNEKLFFGSGTQLSVL.

The chain is built from TRBV19 and TRBJ1-4; 7 positions agree with TRBD1. Looked up from germline, CDR1 is LNHDA and CDR2 is SQIVND (reference sequence). The J segment lost 6 bases and the V segment lost 7 bases, leaving 8 bases of the junction unmatched. The CDR3 has 14 amino acids. CDR3 bases: TGTGCCAGTACCCCGACAGGGCAACATGAAAAACTGTTTTTT. It yields the protein CASTPTGQHEKLFF.

The rearrangement links TRBV5-5 to TRBJ2-5, with TRBD1 as a possible D gene (6 bases). This CDR3 spans 14 amino acids. Trimming removed 6 bases from V and 5 bases from J, with 17 bases in between. In germline, CDR1 is SGHKS, CDR2 YYEKEE (reference sequence). The CDR3 nucleotides read TGTGCCAGCACCGCTATGGACAGCATGGAGACCCAGTACTTC. It is translated as CASTAMDSMETQYF. Combining the CDR3 with reference TRBV5-5 and TRBJ2-5 gives the whole variable domain DAGVTQSPTHLIKTRGQQVTLRCSPISGHKSVSWYQQVLGQGPQFIFQYYEKEERGRGNFPDRFSARQFPNYSSELNVNALLLGDSALYLCASTAMDSMETQYFGPGTRLLVL.

This clone was seen more than once but under ten times. The gene calls are TRBV4-1 and TRBJ1-2; 12 bases agree with TRBD1. The CDR3 is made up of 18 amino acids. CDR1 and CDR2 from the germline V gene are MGHRA and YSYEKL. V lost 1 base, J lost 8 bases, and 14 bases stayed unmatched. The CDR3 DNA is TGCGCCAGCAGCCAAGGCTTTGGGACAGGGGGCGGCTCTGGCGGCTACACCTTC. It yields the protein CASSQGFGTGGGSGGYTF.

The V and J genes are TRBV20-1 and TRBJ2-1; TRBD1 matches 7 bases. V dropped 3 bases and J dropped 11; count of bases not matched to a gene: 4. Germline assignment: CDR1 DFQATT and CDR2 SNEGSKA (reference sequence). This CDR3 has 11 amino acids. The CDR3 DNA sequence: TGCAGTGCTAGCGCAGGGGGAAAGCAGTTCTTC. It yields the protein CSASAGGKQFF.